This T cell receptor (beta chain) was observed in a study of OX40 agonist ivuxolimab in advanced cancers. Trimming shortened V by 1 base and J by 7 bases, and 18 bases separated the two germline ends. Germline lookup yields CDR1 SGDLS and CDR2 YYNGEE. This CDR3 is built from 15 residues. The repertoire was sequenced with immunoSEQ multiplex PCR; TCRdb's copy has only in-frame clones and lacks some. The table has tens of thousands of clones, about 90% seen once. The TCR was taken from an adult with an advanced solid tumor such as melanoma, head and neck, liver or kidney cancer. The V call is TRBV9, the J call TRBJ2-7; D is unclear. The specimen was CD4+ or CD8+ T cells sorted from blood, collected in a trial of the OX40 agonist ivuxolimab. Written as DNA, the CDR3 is TGTGCCAGCAGCGTATCGGCTATATCATCGGAAGAGCAGTACTTC. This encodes CASSVSAISSEEQYF.